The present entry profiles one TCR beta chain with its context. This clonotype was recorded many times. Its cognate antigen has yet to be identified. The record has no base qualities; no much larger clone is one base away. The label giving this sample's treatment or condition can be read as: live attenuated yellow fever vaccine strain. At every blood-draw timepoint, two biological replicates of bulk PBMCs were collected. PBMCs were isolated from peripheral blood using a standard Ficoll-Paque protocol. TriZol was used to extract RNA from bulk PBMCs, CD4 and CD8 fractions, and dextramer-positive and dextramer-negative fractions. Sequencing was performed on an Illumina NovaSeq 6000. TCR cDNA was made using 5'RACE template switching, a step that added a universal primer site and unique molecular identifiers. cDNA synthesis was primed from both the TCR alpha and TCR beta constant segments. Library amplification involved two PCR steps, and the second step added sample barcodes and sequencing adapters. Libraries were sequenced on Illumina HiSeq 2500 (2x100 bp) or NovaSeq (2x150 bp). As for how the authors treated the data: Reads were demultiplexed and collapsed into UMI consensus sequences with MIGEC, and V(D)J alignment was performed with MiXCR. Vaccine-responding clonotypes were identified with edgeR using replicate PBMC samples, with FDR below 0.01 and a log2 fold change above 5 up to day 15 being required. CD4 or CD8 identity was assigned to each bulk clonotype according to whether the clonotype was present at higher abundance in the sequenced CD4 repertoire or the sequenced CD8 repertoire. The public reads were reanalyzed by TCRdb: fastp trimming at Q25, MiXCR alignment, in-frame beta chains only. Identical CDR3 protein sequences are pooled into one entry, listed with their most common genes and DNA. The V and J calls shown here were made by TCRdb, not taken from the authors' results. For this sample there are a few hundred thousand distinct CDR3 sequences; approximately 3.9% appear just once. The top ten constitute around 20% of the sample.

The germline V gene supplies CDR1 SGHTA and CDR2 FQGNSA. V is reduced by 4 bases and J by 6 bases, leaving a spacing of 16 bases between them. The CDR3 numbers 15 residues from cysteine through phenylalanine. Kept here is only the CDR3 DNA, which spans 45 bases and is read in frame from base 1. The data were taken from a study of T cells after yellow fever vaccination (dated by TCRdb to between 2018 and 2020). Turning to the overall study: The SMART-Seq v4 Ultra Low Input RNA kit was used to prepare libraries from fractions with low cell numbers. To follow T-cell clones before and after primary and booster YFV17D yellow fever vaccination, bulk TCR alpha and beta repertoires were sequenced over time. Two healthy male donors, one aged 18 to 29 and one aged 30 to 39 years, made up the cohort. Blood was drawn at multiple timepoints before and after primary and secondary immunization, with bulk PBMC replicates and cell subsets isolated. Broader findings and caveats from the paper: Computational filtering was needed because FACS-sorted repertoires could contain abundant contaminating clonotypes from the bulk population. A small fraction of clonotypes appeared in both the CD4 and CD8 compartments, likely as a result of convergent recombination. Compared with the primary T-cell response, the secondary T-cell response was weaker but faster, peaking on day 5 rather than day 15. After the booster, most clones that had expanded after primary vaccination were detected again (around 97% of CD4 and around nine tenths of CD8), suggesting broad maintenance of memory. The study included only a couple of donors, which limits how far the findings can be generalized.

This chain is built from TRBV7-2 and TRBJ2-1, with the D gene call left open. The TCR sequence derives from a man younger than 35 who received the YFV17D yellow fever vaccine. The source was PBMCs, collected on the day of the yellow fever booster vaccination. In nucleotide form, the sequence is TGTGCCAGCAGCTCCGGCCCTGGTGGGTTCAATGAGCAGTTCTTC. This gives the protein CASSSGPGGFNEQFF.